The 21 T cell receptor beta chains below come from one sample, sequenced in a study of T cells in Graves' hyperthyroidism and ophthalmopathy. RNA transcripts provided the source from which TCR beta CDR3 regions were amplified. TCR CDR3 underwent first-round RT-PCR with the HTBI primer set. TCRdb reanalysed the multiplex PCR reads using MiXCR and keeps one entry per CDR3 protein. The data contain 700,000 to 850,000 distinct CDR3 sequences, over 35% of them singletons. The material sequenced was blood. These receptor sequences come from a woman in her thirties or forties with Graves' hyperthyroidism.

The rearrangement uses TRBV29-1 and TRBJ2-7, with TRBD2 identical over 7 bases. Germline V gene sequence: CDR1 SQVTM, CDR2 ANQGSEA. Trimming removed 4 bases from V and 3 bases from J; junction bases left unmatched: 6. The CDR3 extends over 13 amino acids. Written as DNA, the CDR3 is TGCAGCGTTGGGGGGGGGTTCAGCTACGAGCAGTACTTC. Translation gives CSVGGGFSYEQYF.

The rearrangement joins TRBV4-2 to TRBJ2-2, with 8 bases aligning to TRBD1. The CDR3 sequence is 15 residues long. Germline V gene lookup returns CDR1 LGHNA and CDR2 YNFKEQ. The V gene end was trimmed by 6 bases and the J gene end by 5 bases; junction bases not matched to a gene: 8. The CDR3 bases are TGTGCCAGCAGTGCCGGGACAGGCCCAACCGGGGAGCTGTTTTTT. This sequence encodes CASSAGTGPTGELFF.

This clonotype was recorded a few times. CDR3 sequence (DNA): TGCAGTGCTAGATCCAGGGCCAGCTACTACGAGCAGTACTTC. It is translated as CSARSRASYYEQYF. J is TRBJ2-7 and V is TRBV20-1; D perhaps matches TRBD1 (5 bases). Deletions cut 2 bases from V and 3 bases from J, with 14 bases between. Per germline, CDR1 DFQATT and CDR2 SNEGSKA (reference sequence). There are 14 residues in the CDR3.

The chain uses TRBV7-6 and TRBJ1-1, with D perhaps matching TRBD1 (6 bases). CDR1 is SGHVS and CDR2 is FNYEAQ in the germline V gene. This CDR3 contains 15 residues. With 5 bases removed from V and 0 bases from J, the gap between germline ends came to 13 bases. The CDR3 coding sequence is TGTGCCAGCAGCCTCAGGACAGAGATGAACACTGAAGCTTTCTTT. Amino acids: CASSLRTEMNTEAFF. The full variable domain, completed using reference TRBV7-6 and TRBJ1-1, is GAGVSQSPRYKVTKRGQDVALRCDPISGHVSLYWYRQALGQGPEFLTYFNYEAQQDKSGLPNDRFSAERPEGSISTLTIQRTEQRDSAMYRCASSLRTEMNTEAFFGQGTRLTVV.

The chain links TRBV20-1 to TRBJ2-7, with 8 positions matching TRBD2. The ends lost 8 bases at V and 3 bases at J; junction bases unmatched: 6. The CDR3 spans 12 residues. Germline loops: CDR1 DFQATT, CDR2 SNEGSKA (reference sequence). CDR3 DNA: TGCAGTACCGAGCGGGGGAACTACGAGCAGTACTTC. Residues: CSTERGNYEQYF.

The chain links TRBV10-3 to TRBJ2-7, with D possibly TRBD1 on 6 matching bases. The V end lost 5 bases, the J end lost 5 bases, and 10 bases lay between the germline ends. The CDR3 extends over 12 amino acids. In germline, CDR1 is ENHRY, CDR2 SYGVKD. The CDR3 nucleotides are TGTGCCATCAGTTTCCACAGGGACGAGCAGTACTTC. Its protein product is CAISFHRDEQYF.

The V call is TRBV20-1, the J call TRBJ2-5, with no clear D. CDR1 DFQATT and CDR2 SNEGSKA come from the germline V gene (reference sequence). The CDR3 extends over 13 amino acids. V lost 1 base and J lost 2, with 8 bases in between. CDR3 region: CSARVKGQETQYF. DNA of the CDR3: TGCAGTGCTAGAGTGAAGGGACAAGAGACCCAGTACTTC.

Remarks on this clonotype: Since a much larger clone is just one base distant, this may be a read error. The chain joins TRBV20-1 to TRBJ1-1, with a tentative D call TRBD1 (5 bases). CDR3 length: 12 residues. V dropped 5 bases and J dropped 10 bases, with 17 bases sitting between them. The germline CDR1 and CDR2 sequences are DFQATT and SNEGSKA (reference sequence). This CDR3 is CSAAKQEGGAFF. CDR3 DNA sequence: TGCAGTGCTGCTAAACAGGAAGGAGGAGCTTTCTTT.

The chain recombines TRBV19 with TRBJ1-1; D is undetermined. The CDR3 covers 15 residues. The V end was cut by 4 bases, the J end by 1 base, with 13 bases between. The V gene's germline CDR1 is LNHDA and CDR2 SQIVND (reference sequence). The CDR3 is CASSRGDTKNTEAFF. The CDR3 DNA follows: TGTGCCAGTAGTAGGGGAGACACAAAGAACACTGAAGCTTTCTTT.

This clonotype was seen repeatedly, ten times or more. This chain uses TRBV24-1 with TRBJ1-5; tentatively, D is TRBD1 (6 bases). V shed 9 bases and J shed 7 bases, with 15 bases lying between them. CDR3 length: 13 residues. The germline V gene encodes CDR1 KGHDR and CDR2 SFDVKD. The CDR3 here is CATPTGAQQPQHF. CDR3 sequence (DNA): TGTGCCACCCCGACGGGGGCCCAACAGCCCCAGCATTTT.

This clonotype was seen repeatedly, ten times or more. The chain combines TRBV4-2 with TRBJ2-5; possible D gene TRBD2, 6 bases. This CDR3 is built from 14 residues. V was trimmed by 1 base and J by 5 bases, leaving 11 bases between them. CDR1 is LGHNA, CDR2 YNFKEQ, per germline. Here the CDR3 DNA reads TGTGCCAGCAGCCAAGTTGGCGGGAAGGAGACCCAGTACTTC. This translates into CASSQVGGKETQYF.

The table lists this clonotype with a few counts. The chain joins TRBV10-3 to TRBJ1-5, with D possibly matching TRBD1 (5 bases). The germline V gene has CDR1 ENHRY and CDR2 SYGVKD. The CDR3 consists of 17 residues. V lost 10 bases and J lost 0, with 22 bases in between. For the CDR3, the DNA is TGTGCCAGCCTGACGGGACTTGGCCCTAGTAGCAATCAGCCCCAGCATTTT. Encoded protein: CASLTGLGPSSNQPQHF.

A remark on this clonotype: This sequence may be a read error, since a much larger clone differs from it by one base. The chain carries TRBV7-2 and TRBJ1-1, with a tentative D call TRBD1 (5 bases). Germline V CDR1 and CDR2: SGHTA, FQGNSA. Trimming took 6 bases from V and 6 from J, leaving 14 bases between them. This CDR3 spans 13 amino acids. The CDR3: CASSYSPGPEAFF. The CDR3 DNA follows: TGTGCCAGCAGTTATAGTCCAGGGCCTGAAGCTTTCTTT.

In DNA, the CDR3 is TGTGCCAGCAGCATAGGGCGGTCCAGTCAGCCCCAGCATTTT. Amino acid sequence: CASSIGRSSQPQHF. The genes are TRBV7-9 and TRBJ1-5; D gene uncertain. CDR3 length: 14 amino acids. Per the germline V gene, CDR1 is SEHNR and CDR2 is FQNEAQ (reference sequence). Trimming cost V 5 bases and J 6 bases, with 14 bases left between them.

This CDR3 reads CSAPPVASSYEQYF. The CDR3 DNA sequence: TGCAGTGCCCCACCGGTAGCAAGCTCCTACGAGCAGTACTTC. The chain carries TRBV20-1 and TRBJ2-7; D is uncertain. Trimming shortened V by 6 bases and J by 0 bases, and 15 bases separated the two germline ends. The CDR3 contains 14 residues. Germline V gives CDR1 DFQATT, CDR2 SNEGSKA (reference sequence).

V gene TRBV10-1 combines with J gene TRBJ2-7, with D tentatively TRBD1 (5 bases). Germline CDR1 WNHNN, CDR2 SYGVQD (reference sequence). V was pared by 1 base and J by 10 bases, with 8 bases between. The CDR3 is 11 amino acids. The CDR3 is CASSELGQQYF. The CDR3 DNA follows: TGCGCCAGCAGTGAGTTGGGGCAACAGTACTTC.

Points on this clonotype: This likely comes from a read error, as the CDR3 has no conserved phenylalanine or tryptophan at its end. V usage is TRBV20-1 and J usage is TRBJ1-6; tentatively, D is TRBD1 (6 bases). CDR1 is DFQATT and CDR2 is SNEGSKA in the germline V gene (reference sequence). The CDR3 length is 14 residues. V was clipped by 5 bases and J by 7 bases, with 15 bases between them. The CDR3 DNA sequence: TGCAGTGCTGGCCGCCGGGGGCGAAATTCACCCCTCCACCTT. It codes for CSAGRRGRNSPLHL.

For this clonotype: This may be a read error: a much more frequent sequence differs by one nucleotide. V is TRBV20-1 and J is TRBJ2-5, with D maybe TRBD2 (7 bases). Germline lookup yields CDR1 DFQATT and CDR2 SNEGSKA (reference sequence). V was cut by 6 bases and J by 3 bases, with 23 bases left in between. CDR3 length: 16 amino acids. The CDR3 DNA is TGCAGTGCCTACTCCACCCTAGGGGGGGTCGAAGAGACCCAGTACTTC. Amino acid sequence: CSAYSTLGGVEETQYF.

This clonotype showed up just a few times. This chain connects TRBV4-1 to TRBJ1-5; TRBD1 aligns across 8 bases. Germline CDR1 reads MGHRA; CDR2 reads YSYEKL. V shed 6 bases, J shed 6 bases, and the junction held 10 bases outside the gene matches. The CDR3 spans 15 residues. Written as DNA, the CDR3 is TGCGCCAGCAGTCCAGGACAGGGAGGGTTTCAGCCCCAGCATTTT. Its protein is CASSPGQGGFQPQHF.

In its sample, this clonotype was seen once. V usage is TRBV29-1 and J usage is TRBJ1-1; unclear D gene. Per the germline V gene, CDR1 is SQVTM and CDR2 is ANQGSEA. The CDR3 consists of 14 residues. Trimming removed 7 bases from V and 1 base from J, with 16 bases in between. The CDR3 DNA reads TGCAGCGGAGGGCATGGGCGATGGAACACTGAAGCTTTCTTT. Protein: CSGGHGRWNTEAFF.

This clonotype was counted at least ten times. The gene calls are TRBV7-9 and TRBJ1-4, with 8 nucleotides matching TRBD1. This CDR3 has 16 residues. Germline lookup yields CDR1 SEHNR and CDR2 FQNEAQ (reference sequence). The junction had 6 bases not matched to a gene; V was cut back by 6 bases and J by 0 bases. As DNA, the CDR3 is TGTGCCAGCAGGCCCGGACAGGGAACAACTAATGAAAAACTGTTTTTT. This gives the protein CASRPGQGTTNEKLFF.